What follows describes a single TCR beta chain. These data belong to a study of cytomegalovirus exposure and HLA in healthy donors. Trimming removed 7 bases from V and 3 bases from J, with 18 bases in between. From germline, CDR1 is GTSNPN and CDR2 SVGIG (reference sequence). This CDR3 is 14 amino acids long. The PCR ran on 60 Vbeta and 13 Jbeta primers. Measured with immunoSEQ multiplex PCR; TCRdb has only the in-frame clones, and not every one. Seen here are 150,000 to 200,000 clones, roughly 80% observed once, and the top ten hold more than 1.5%. The TCR comes from a man in his forties or fifties in good health and CMV-seronegative. The gene calls are TRBV30 and TRBJ1-2; D possibly corresponds to TRBD1 (5 bases). The sequenced material came from PBMCs. This chain's CDR3 is CALSLGRDYYGYTF. CDR3 in DNA: TGTGCCTTAAGCCTCGGGAGGGACTACTATGGCTACACCTTC.